This T cell receptor (beta chain) comes out of a study of OX40 agonist ivuxolimab in advanced cancers. In the study overall: A history of anti-PD-1, anti-PD-L1 or anti-CTLA-4 therapy was acceptable, and over 35% had some. General observations from the study: Expanded clones were, on average, more numerous among CD8+ T cells than CD4+. Antigens targeted by the expanded peripheral T cells were not determined.

Turning to this clone: What it binds is not known.

There are 16 residues in the CDR3. Germline CDR1 and CDR2: MDHEN and SYDVKM. V was clipped by 3 bases and J by 8 bases; unmatched bases: 11. The cohort excluded patients with autoimmune disease history or systemic immunosuppression. Using immunoSEQ multiplex PCR, the repertoire was profiled, and TCRdb retains in-frame clones only, with some absent. Of tens of thousands of clones in the sample, over 75% were seen once. The source material was CD4+ or CD8+ T cells sorted from blood, sampled in a trial of the OX40 agonist ivuxolimab. This sequence joins TRBV28 and TRBJ2-1; 9 bases are a match to TRBD2. The TCR originated in an adult with an advanced solid tumor such as melanoma, head and neck, liver or kidney cancer. The CDR3 nucleotides read TGTGCCAGCAGTTTTATGGCGAGGCGGGAGGGCGATGAGCAGTTCTTC. Translated, it gives CASSFMARREGDEQFF.